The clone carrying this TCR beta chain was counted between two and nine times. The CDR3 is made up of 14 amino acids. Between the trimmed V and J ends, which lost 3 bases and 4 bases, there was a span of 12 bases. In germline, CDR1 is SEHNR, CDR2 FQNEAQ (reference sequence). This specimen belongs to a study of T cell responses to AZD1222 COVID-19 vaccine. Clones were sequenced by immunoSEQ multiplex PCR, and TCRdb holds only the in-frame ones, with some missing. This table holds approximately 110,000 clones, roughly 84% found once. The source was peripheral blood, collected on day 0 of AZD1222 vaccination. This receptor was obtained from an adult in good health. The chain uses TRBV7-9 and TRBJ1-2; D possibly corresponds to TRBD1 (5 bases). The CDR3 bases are TGTGCCAGCAGCTTGGGGCAGACCTTCTATGGCTACACCTTC. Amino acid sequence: CASSLGQTFYGYTF.